The 31 T cell receptor beta chains given below trace back to one sample, sequenced in a study of blood T cell repertoires in COVID-19. Clones were read by immunoSEQ multiplex PCR, and TCRdb kept only the in-frame ones, dropping some. The table includes 95,000 to 150,000 clones, about 83% detected once. Sequenced: peripheral blood. The receptor set was obtained from a man aged 60-69 years with acute or convalescent COVID-19.

This chain uses TRBV6-5 with TRBJ2-5, with D possibly being TRBD2 (6 bases). This CDR3 comprises 13 residues. The ends were cut back, 7 bases at V and 5 bases at J, with 14 bases in the middle. CDR1 is MNHEY, CDR2 SVGAGI, per germline. The DNA of the CDR3 is TGTGCCAGCAAAGAGAGAGGAGGGGAGACCCAGTACTTC. This translates into CASKERGGETQYF.

This chain connects TRBV2 to TRBJ2-3; weak D call: TRBD1 (6 bases). V was shortened by 7 bases and J by 1 base, with 9 bases between the two germline ends. The CDR3 loop spans 13 amino acids. In germline, CDR1 is SNHLY, CDR2 FYNNEI. The CDR3 loop is CASNAGGTDTQYF. The CDR3 nucleotides are TGTGCCAGCAATGCAGGGGGCACAGATACGCAGTATTTT.

The J gene is TRBJ2-7, the V gene TRBV28, with 8 bases lining up with TRBD1. Trimming cost V 10 bases and J 9 bases; bases outside gene matches: 14. The CDR3 length is 13 residues. The germline CDR1 and CDR2 sequences are MDHEN and SYDVKM. The CDR3 sequence: CATLTGQGLGQYF. In nucleotides, the CDR3 is TGTGCCACCCTTACTGGACAGGGACTGGGGCAGTACTTC.

The CDR3 DNA sequence: TGTGCCAGCACCGGGGACAGCTTTTATGGTGGCTACACCTTC. It translates to CASTGDSFYGGYTF. The chain uses TRBV6-5 and TRBJ1-2; the match to TRBD1 covers 7 bases. V shed 7 bases, J shed 7 bases, and the junction held 12 bases outside the gene matches. This CDR3 is 14 amino acids long. From germline, CDR1 is MNHEY and CDR2 SVGAGI.

V gene TRBV5-1 combines with J gene TRBJ1-4; 7 bases agree with TRBD1. J gave up 6 bases and V 4 bases, and 9 bases lay outside the gene matches. Germline-derived CDR1 and CDR2 are SGHRS and YFSETQ. There are 15 residues in the CDR3. CDR3 sequence: CASSPAIDRDEKLFF. In nucleotides, the CDR3 is TGCGCCAGCAGCCCCGCTATTGACAGGGATGAAAAACTGTTTTTT.

This clone was counted once. This sequence joins TRBV19 and TRBJ2-7; D perhaps matches TRBD1 (6 bases). Between the trimmed V and J ends, which lost 1 base and 3 bases, there was a span of 16 bases. Germline CDR1 is LNHDA and CDR2 is SQIVND (reference sequence). This CDR3 is built from 16 residues. CDR3 nucleotide sequence: TGTGCCAGTAGTATAGCCGCAGGGGAATGGAACTACGAGCAGTACTTC. The encoded protein is CASSIAAGEWNYEQYF.

The chain is built from TRBV7-8 and TRBJ2-7, with D tentatively TRBD1 (6 bases). This CDR3 comprises 15 residues. Germline assignment: CDR1 SGHVS and CDR2 FQNEAQ. V gave up 1 base and J gave up 1 base, with 11 bases separating them. The CDR3 loop reads CASSLVAGESYEQYF. The CDR3 bases are TGTGCCAGCAGCTTAGTAGCAGGGGAATCCTACGAGCAGTACTTC.

This chain links TRBV5-6 with TRBJ1-2, with 11 bases matching TRBD1. With 0 bases clipped from V and 5 bases from J, the junction kept 6 bases outside the gene matches. Germline CDR1 SGHDT, CDR2 YYEEEE. The CDR3 extends over 16 amino acids. The CDR3 nucleotides read TGTGCCAGCAGCTTGGCCGGGGACAGGGGGTGGTATGGCTACACCTTC. This sequence encodes CASSLAGDRGWYGYTF.

V gene TRBV11-2 combines with J gene TRBJ1-2; TRBD1 matches at 9 bases. J gave up 3 bases and V 5 bases, and 7 bases lay outside the gene matches. The CDR3 consists of 15 residues. CDR1 is SGHAT, CDR2 FQNNGV, per germline. The CDR3: CASSPRDREDYGYTF. CDR3 coding DNA: TGTGCCAGCAGCCCCCGGGACAGGGAGGACTATGGCTACACCTTC.

This chain uses TRBV5-1 with TRBJ2-1, with 8 nucleotides matching TRBD1. CDR1 and CDR2 (germline): SGHRS, YFSETQ. The CDR3 extends over 15 amino acids. V shed 2 bases, J shed 4 bases, and the junction held 5 bases outside the gene matches. CDR3 protein: CASSFSGGSYNEQFF. The CDR3 region has the DNA TGCGCCAGCAGCTTTTCAGGGGGCTCGTACAATGAGCAGTTCTTC.

V usage is TRBV5-6 and J usage is TRBJ2-1; D gene ambiguous. Germline CDR1 SGHDT, CDR2 YYEEEE. This CDR3 is 16 amino acids long. Trimming removed 3 bases from V and 0 bases from J, with 13 bases in between. CDR3 loop: CASSSGVSSSYNEQFF. The DNA of the CDR3 is TGTGCCAGCAGCTCTGGAGTGTCCAGCTCCTACAATGAGCAGTTCTTC.

The chain recombines TRBV6-2 or TRBV6-3 with TRBJ1-6; 9 positions match TRBD1. The CDR3 covers 15 residues. CDR1 MNHEY and CDR2 SVGEGT come from the germline V gene. The junction had 1 base not matched to a gene; V was cut back by 0 bases and J by 7 bases. Here the CDR3 reads CASSYSTGGNSPLHF. The DNA of the CDR3 is TGTGCCAGCAGTTACTCGACAGGGGGAAATTCACCCCTCCACTTT.

This chain uses TRBV5-1 with TRBJ2-5, with 12 bases that match TRBD1. With V trimmed by 4 bases and J by 5 bases, 3 bases remained unmatched. CDR1 is SGHRS and CDR2 is YFSETQ in the germline V gene. This CDR3 comprises 14 residues. The CDR3 sequence: CASSTGTGGETQYF. The DNA for the CDR3 is TGCGCCAGCAGCACGGGGACAGGGGGCGAGACCCAGTACTTC.

This chain connects TRBV2 to TRBJ2-2; 8 bases line up with TRBD2. The CDR3 covers 17 residues. Germline assignment: CDR1 SNHLY and CDR2 FYNNEI. The V gene end was trimmed by 4 bases and the J gene end by 2 bases; junction bases not matched to a gene: 9. The CDR3 coding sequence is TGTGCCAGCAGTGCACCCGGGACTAGAGACAACACCGGGGAGCTGTTTTTT. This codes for CASSAPGTRDNTGELFF.

The V gene is TRBV7-2, the J gene TRBJ1-2; weak D call: TRBD1 (5 bases). CDR1 is SGHTA and CDR2 is FQGNSA in the germline V gene. Trimming removed 1 base from V and 4 bases from J, with 7 bases in between. The CDR3 has 13 residues. The CDR3, as DNA: TGTGCCAGCAGCTTAGAGGGGCGCTATGGCTACACCTTC. Its protein is CASSLEGRYGYTF.

V usage is TRBV29-1 and J usage is TRBJ2-7; TRBD1 agrees at 7 bases. The ends lost 3 bases at V and 0 bases at J; junction bases unmatched: 8. Per germline, CDR1 SQVTM and CDR2 ANQGSEA. The CDR3 contains 15 residues. The CDR3 here is CSVDKGAGLSYEQYF. In DNA, the CDR3 is TGCAGCGTTGATAAGGGGGCGGGCCTCTCCTACGAGCAGTACTTC.

The V gene is TRBV5-4, the J gene TRBJ2-3; TRBD2 is a possible D gene (6 bases). The ends were cut back, 4 bases at V and 4 bases at J, with 10 bases in the middle. Germline V gene data show CDR1 as SGHNT and CDR2 as YYREEE (reference sequence). CDR3 size: 13 residues. The DNA for the CDR3 is TGTGCCAGCAGCCTGGGGACTCCAGATACGCAGTATTTT. It codes for CASSLGTPDTQYF.

V gene TRBV29-1 combines with J gene TRBJ1-4; tentative D call: TRBD1 (5 bases). The CDR3 sequence is 12 residues long. V shed 6 bases and J shed 5 bases, with 10 bases lying between them. Germline CDR1 is SQVTM and CDR2 is ANQGSEA. CDR3 DNA: TGCAGCGTGGCGGGGGGGAATGAAAAACTGTTTTTT. Protein: CSVAGGNEKLFF.

The chain has TRBV6-5 and TRBJ2-7, with a possible D match to TRBD1 (6 bases). Trimming took 7 bases from V and 7 from J, leaving 23 bases between them. The CDR3 length is 15 residues. Germline V gives CDR1 MNHEY, CDR2 SVGAGI. The CDR3 nucleotides read TGTGCCAGCAACTTGGAAAGAGGGGGTAGGGGGGAGCAGTACTTC. Its protein product is CASNLERGGRGEQYF.

This rearrangement joins TRBV27 to TRBJ2-7, with 8 positions matching TRBD1. The V and J ends lost 5 bases and 6 bases, in that order; junction bases with no gene match: 6. Germline lookup yields CDR1 MNHEY and CDR2 SMNVEV (reference sequence). CDR3 size: 13 residues. In nucleotides, the CDR3 is TGTGCCAGCAGTCGCCAGGGGGCAGGCGAGCAGTACTTC. Residues: CASSRQGAGEQYF.

The chain links TRBV5-1 to TRBJ2-1, with TRBD2 matching 10 bases. The CDR3 has 16 residues. Germline V lookup: CDR1 SGHRS, CDR2 YFSETQ. Trimming took 1 base from V and 9 from J; bases not matched to a gene: 10. CDR3 bases: TGCGCCAGCAGCTTGACCTCGGCTAGCGGGAGTTCTGAGCAGTTCTTC. Residues: CASSLTSASGSSEQFF.

The V gene is TRBV5-4, the J gene TRBJ1-1; TRBD1 matches 7 bases. J lost 3 bases, V lost 0 bases, and 5 bases had no gene match. Germline V CDR1 and CDR2: SGHNT, YYREEE (reference sequence). CDR3 size: 15 residues. The DNA for the CDR3 is TGTGCCAGCAGCTTGGTTGTGACAGGGCACACTGAAGCTTTCTTT. This gives the protein CASSLVVTGHTEAFF.

The chain couples TRBV7-9 to TRBJ2-3; weak D call: TRBD1 (7 bases). The V gene lost 2 bases and the J gene lost 8 bases, with 14 bases spanning the gap. The CDR3 spans 14 residues. Per the germline V gene, CDR1 is SEHNR and CDR2 is FQNEAQ (reference sequence). The CDR3: CASSLKGQGGTQYF. DNA of the CDR3: TGTGCCAGCAGCTTAAAGGGGCAGGGGGGTACGCAGTATTTT.

The V and J genes are TRBV7-7 and TRBJ2-7, with D possibly matching TRBD2 (6 bases). The CDR3 totals 15 residues. Trimming left V 5 bases short and J 0 bases short, with 14 bases between. Germline lookup yields CDR1 SSHAT and CDR2 FNYEAQ (reference sequence). The CDR3 nucleotides read TGTGCCAGCAGCCTCGATAGCGGACCCTCCTACGAGCAGTACTTC. It is translated as CASSLDSGPSYEQYF.

V usage is TRBV19 and J usage is TRBJ1-2, with TRBD1 matching over 11 bases. This CDR3 comprises 15 residues. The junction had 11 bases not matched to a gene; V was cut back by 6 bases and J by 8 bases. The V gene's germline CDR1 is LNHDA and CDR2 SQIVND (reference sequence). CDR3 DNA: TGTGCCAGTAGCCCCTCTGGGACAGGGGGTCGCGGCTACACCTTC. This sequence encodes CASSPSGTGGRGYTF.

The chain couples TRBV5-1 to TRBJ2-7; 12 bases agree with TRBD2. Germline V gives CDR1 SGHRS, CDR2 YFSETQ. The CDR3 consists of 16 residues. Germline trimming cut 4 bases from V and 2 bases from J; bases unmatched to any gene: 7. In nucleotides, the CDR3 is TGCGCCAGCAGCCCTGGGACTAGCGGGCCCACCTACGAGCAGTACTTC. Residues: CASSPGTSGPTYEQYF.

This chain links TRBV5-1 with TRBJ1-4, with 7 nucleotides matching TRBD1. The CDR3 runs to 19 residues. The germline gives CDR1 SGHRS, CDR2 YFSETQ. Trimming cost V 6 bases and J 7 bases; bases outside gene matches: 24. This CDR3 is CASTADPYRGRSRREKLFF. The CDR3 nucleotides read TGCGCCAGCACCGCGGACCCCTACAGGGGTCGAAGTAGACGTGAAAAACTGTTTTTT.

The J gene is TRBJ1-1, the V gene TRBV5-6; the D is unclear. V was trimmed by 3 bases and J by 0 bases, leaving 9 bases between them. The CDR3 has 14 residues. Germline CDR1 is SGHDT and CDR2 is YYEEEE. The CDR3 region is CASSSGPVNTEAFF. The CDR3 DNA sequence: TGTGCCAGCAGCTCTGGCCCCGTGAACACTGAAGCTTTCTTT.

The chain links TRBV7-2 to TRBJ2-1; 11 positions match TRBD2. CDR1 and CDR2 (germline): SGHTA, FQGNSA. The CDR3 runs 16 residues. Losses at the gene ends were 1 base for V and 7 bases for J; bases not matched to a gene: 6. The CDR3 loop is CASSLDLAGGKNEQFF. CDR3 coding DNA: TGTGCCAGCAGCTTAGATTTAGCGGGAGGGAAGAATGAGCAGTTCTTC.

CDR3 in DNA: TGTGCCAGCAGCCAACAGGGGGCGGGAGAGACCCAGTACTTC. Translation: CASSQQGAGETQYF. V usage is TRBV7-9 and J usage is TRBJ2-5; the match to TRBD1 covers 9 bases. CDR3 length: 14 amino acids. The junction had 5 bases not matched to a gene; V was cut back by 5 bases and J by 4 bases. Germline V CDR1 and CDR2: SEHNR, FQNEAQ (reference sequence).

This rearrangement joins TRBV5-1 to TRBJ2-1; 11 positions match TRBD1. V lost 2 bases to trimming and J lost 6 bases; unmatched junction nucleotides: 1. CDR1 is SGHRS, CDR2 YFSETQ, per germline. The CDR3 sequence is 14 residues long. This CDR3 reads CASSFGQGANEQFF. The CDR3 coding sequence is TGCGCCAGCAGCTTTGGACAGGGGGCCAATGAGCAGTTCTTC.